This T cell receptor beta chain was recorded in a study of T cell changes during pregnancy in multiple sclerosis. The length of the CDR3 is 16 residues. Trimming at V came to 0 bases and at J to 1 base, leaving 4 bases not matched to a gene. The germline gives CDR1 SGDLS, CDR2 YYNGEE. Measured with immunoSEQ multiplex PCR; TCRdb has only the in-frame clones, and not every one. The sample has over 25,000 clones; 85% to 90% are singletons. This receptor was taken from a female donor with multiple sclerosis, enrolled in a pregnancy study. The chain carries TRBV9 and TRBJ2-3, with TRBD2 matching over 8 bases. This sample comprised CD8+ T cells from peripheral blood mononuclear cells, obtained before pregnancy. CDR3 nucleotide sequence: TGTGCCAGCAGCGTAGGCGGGGGGACCCGCACAGATACGCAGTATTTT. This encodes CASSVGGGTRTDTQYF.